Given below is one TCR beta chain in context. With V trimmed by 0 bases and J by 7 bases, 3 bases remained unmatched. The CDR3 length is 15 residues. The germline gives CDR1 LGHNA, CDR2 YSLEER. In the original analysis: The assay estimated nucleated cells by amplifying reference gene primers. Measured with immunoSEQ multiplex PCR; TCRdb has only the in-frame clones, and not every one. V and J calls and clone size come straight from that table; D and trimming were deduced from the DNA. The data show 150,000 to 200,000 clones, 65% to 80% seen once. This specimen belongs to a study of blood T cell repertoires in COVID-19. Study-wide background: In each case, the material was cDNA or gDNA derived from T cells, B-cell-depleted T cells, or PBMCs.

This clonotype was sampled from a woman in her 70s in a cohort exposed to, infected with or recovered from COVID-19 (not recorded which). Sequenced input: PBMCs or T cells enriched from blood (not recorded which). The rearrangement joins TRBV4-3 to TRBJ1-5; 10 positions match TRBD1. The CDR3 is CASSQEKGQGQPQHF. Here the CDR3 DNA reads TGCGCCAGCAGCCAAGAAAAGGGACAGGGGCAGCCCCAGCATTTT.